Listed below are T cell receptor beta chains from one sample, sequenced in a study of early T cells in non-severe SARS-CoV-2 infection. TCRdb fed the 5' RACE reads into MiXCR, producing one record per CDR3 protein. The data show under 60,000 distinct CDR3 sequences, with 8% to 13% seen just once and roughly 4.7% held by the top ten. The specimen sequenced was whole blood. The source is an adult who was a healthcare worker with PCR-confirmed SARS-CoV-2 infection or an uninfected control (not recorded which). Both conserved end residues are part of each CDR3. A D gene is named only where the DNA matches it firmly. Size is omitted from some rows. Given values are once, few, many or a class for expanded clones.

V,size,J,D,CDR3,DNA
TRBV6-1,medium-sized,TRBJ2-1,TRBD2,CASSVTSDYNEQFF,TGTGCCAGCAGTGTCACTAGCGACTACAATGAGCAGTTCTTC
TRBV5-1,many,TRBJ2-5,NA,CASSLKGGLGETQYF,TGCGCCAGCAGCTTGAAGGGGGGCCTCGGTGAGACCCAGTACTTC
TRBV6-5,few,TRBJ2-1,TRBD1,CASSTGTVRYQQFF,TGTGCCAGCAGCACCGGGACAGTCAGGTATCAGCAGTTCTTC
TRBV11-2,many,TRBJ2-5,NA,CASSLERLYQETQYF,TGTGCCAGCAGCTTAGAGCGTCTCTACCAAGAGACCCAGTACTTC
TRBV7-3,many,TRBJ2-2,TRBD2,CASSLGRAAGELFF,TGTGCCAGCAGCTTGGGGAGGGCCGCCGGGGAGCTGTTTTTT
TRBV10-3,many,TRBJ2-3,NA,CAIRETSNWADTQYF,TGTGCCATCAGGGAAACTAGCAACTGGGCAGATACGCAGTATTTT
TRBV7-7,few,TRBJ1-2,NA,CASSLSNYGYTF,TGTGCTAGCAGCTTAAGTAACTATGGCTACACCTTC
TRBV12-5,many,TRBJ1-2,NA,CASGLVRGRDYGYTF,TGTGCTAGTGGTTTGGTACGAGGCAGGGACTATGGCTACACCTTC
TRBV6-8,few,TRBJ2-5,NA,CASSSRQDFQETQYF,TGTGCCAGCAGCTCCCGACAGGACTTCCAAGAGACCCAGTACTTC
TRBV2,NA,TRBJ2-3,TRBD2,CAREGLAGNSPPPDTQYF,TGTGCCAGAGAGGGACTAGCGGGCAATTCTCCACCCCCAGATACGCAGTATTTT
TRBV2,many,TRBJ2-5,NA,CASSALLPGQSETQYF,TGTGCCAGCAGTGCCCTCCTCCCTGGACAGTCAGAGACCCAGTACTTC
TRBV7-6,many,TRBJ2-1,NA,CASSSRGDSAYNEQFF,TGTGCCAGCAGCTCGCGGGGCGATTCCGCCTACAATGAGCAGTTCTTC
TRBV3-1,NA,TRBJ1-1,NA,CASSRTVLTEAFF,TGTGCCAGCAGCCGGACGGTCCTGACTGAAGCTTTCTTT
TRBV2,many,TRBJ1-1,NA,CASSEGGFPMNTEAFF,TGTGCCAGCAGTGAAGGGGGGTTTCCCATGAACACTGAAGCTTTCTTT
TRBV18,many,TRBJ1-3,NA,CASSPGGNSGNTIYF,TGTGCCAGCTCCCCGGGGGGGAACTCTGGAAACACCATATATTTT
TRBV29-1,few,TRBJ1-1,NA,CSVGGRSWGTEAFF,TGCAGCGTGGGAGGGAGGTCTTGGGGCACTGAAGCTTTCTTT
TRBV29-1,few,TRBJ2-2,NA,CSVGFGGDTGELFF,TGCAGCGTGGGCTTCGGGGGTGACACCGGGGAGCTGTTTTTT
TRBV12-3/TRBV12-4,NA,TRBJ2-5,NA,CVSGRGGPLETQYF,TGTGTCAGCGGCAGAGGGGGGCCGTTGGAGACCCAGTACTTC
TRBV7-9,many,TRBJ2-5,NA,CASTLIEGPQYF,TGTGCCAGCACCCTAATCGAGGGTCCCCAGTACTTC
TRBV25-1,NA,TRBJ2-6,NA,CASSESPNSGANVLTF,TGTGCCAGCAGTGAAAGCCCCAACTCTGGGGCCAACGTCCTGACTTTC
TRBV12-3/TRBV12-4,NA,TRBJ2-3,NA,CASSLVFGAGVLDTQYF,TGTGCCAGCAGTTTAGTTTTCGGGGCAGGAGTGTTGGATACGCAGTATTTT
TRBV18,NA,TRBJ2-3,NA,CASSPRGIPQTDTQYF,TGTGCCAGCTCACCACGAGGGATCCCCCAAACAGATACGCAGTATTTT
TRBV21-1,NA,TRBJ2-5,NA,CASSKEMETQYF,TGTGCCAGCAGCAAAGAGATGGAGACCCAGTACTTC
TRBV6-6,many,TRBJ1-5,NA,CASSYWGGIRNQPQHF,TGTGCCAGCAGTTACTGGGGGGGGATACGCAATCAGCCCCAGCATTTT
TRBV15,many,TRBJ2-4,TRBD1,CATRHRDRYQNIQYF,TGTGCCACCAGACACCGGGACAGATACCAAAACATTCAGTACTTC